These 24 T cell receptor beta chains were all obtained from the same sample, sequenced in a study of blood T cell repertoires in COVID-19. Generated by immunoSEQ multiplex PCR, the TCRdb table keeps only in-frame clones and is missing some. The sample includes around 73,000 clones, 65% to 85% seen only once; the top ten take around 4.5%. The sample comprised peripheral blood. The source of these receptors is a woman aged 60-75 years with acute or convalescent COVID-19.

This chain joins TRBV7-2 and TRBJ2-1; D perhaps matches TRBD1 (5 bases). The CDR3 totals 13 residues. Germline V gene data show CDR1 as SGHTA and CDR2 as FQGNSA. V was trimmed by 3 bases and J by 9 bases, leaving 12 bases between them. The CDR3 DNA is TGTGCCAGCAGCTTCCCAGGGCCGGTTGAGCAGTTCTTC. Translation gives CASSFPGPVEQFF.

The chain has TRBV18 and TRBJ1-3, with TRBD1 matching 11 bases. The CDR3 consists of 19 residues. Germline CDR1 KGHSH, CDR2 LQKENI. Germline trimming cut 2 bases from V and 5 bases from J; bases unmatched to any gene: 14. The CDR3 DNA reads TGTGCCAGCTCACCAACGACCACCGGGACAGGGGGGTTGAGAAACACCATATATTTT. Translation: CASSPTTTGTGGLRNTIYF.

The genes are TRBV2 and TRBJ1-1; D is perhaps TRBD1 (6 bases). The CDR3 length is 15 residues. The germline CDR1 and CDR2 sequences are SNHLY and FYNNEI. V lost 6 bases, J lost 5 bases, and 19 bases lay in between. The CDR3 region has the DNA TGTGCCAGCAGCTTACCCACAGGAAGGGGGACTGAAGCTTTCTTT. Protein sequence: CASSLPTGRGTEAFF.

Worth noting for this clone: The sample contains more than one DNA sequence encoding this CDR3. The rearrangement uses TRBV3-1 (or the pseudogene TRBV3-2) and TRBJ1-6, with D possibly TRBD1 on 5 matching bases. The CDR3 loop spans 14 amino acids. Trimming left V 4 bases short and J 5 bases short, with 9 bases between. Germline V gene sequence: CDR1 LGHDT, CDR2 YNNKEL (reference sequence). The DNA for the CDR3 is TGTGCCAGCAGCCCAGGGCAGAATAATTCACCCCTCCACTTT. Its translation is CASSPGQNNSPLHF.

V usage is TRBV3-1 (or the pseudogene TRBV3-2) and J usage is TRBJ2-7; 10 bases map to TRBD2. The CDR3 is 14 residues long. Germline lookup yields CDR1 LGHDT and CDR2 YNNKEL (reference sequence). The V gene end was trimmed by 7 bases and the J gene end by 4 bases; junction bases not matched to a gene: 7. CDR3 bases: TGTGCCAGCAACCTAGCGGGAGTTAAATACGAGCAGTACTTC. Amino acids: CASNLAGVKYEQYF.

This clone was counted between two and nine times. The rearrangement joins TRBV5-1 to TRBJ2-7; 7 positions agree with TRBD2. V trimming: 4 bases; J trimming: 7 bases; junction bases outside the gene matches: 11. The germline gives CDR1 SGHRS, CDR2 YFSETQ. This CDR3 spans 14 amino acids. The CDR3 nucleotides are TGCGCCAGCAGCCGGAGCGGGGCAAATACGGAGCAGTACTTC. It specifies CASSRSGANTEQYF.

This clone has more than one count but fewer than ten. V and J are TRBV10-1 and TRBJ1-1; no definite D call. The CDR3 is 14 residues long. Trimming stripped 0 bases from V and 4 bases from J, with 9 bases between. Germline V gene sequence: CDR1 WNHNN, CDR2 SYGVQD (reference sequence). The CDR3 region has the DNA TGCGCCAGCAGTGAGTCGTGGGAGGGCACTGAAGCTTTCTTT. Translated: CASSESWEGTEAFF.

This chain uses TRBV5-1 with TRBJ2-7; D possibly corresponds to TRBD2 (5 bases). Per the germline V gene, CDR1 is SGHRS and CDR2 is YFSETQ. Trimming cost V 4 bases and J 2 bases, with 19 bases left between them. The CDR3 is made up of 16 amino acids. CDR3 amino acids: CASSLRELGLPYEQYF. CDR3 nucleotide sequence: TGCGCCAGCAGCCTACGTGAACTAGGCCTCCCCTACGAGCAGTACTTC.

The V gene is TRBV19, the J gene TRBJ2-6; D is perhaps TRBD1 (5 bases). The CDR3 contains 14 residues. CDR1 and CDR2 from the germline V gene are LNHDA and SQIVND (reference sequence). V was shortened by 5 bases and J by 6 bases, with 11 bases between the two germline ends. The CDR3 sequence: CASSFQGKANVLTF. The CDR3 DNA reads as TGTGCCAGTAGTTTTCAGGGAAAGGCCAACGTCCTGACTTTC.

The chain uses TRBV11-2 and TRBJ2-3; D gene unclear. Germline CDR1 reads SGHAT; CDR2 reads FQNNGV. The CDR3 is made up of 14 amino acids. V was clipped by 8 bases and J by 0 bases, with 12 bases between them. This CDR3 is CASPLELSTDTQYF. CDR3 coding DNA: TGTGCCAGCCCCTTGGAGTTGAGCACAGATACGCAGTATTTT.

This chain connects TRBV28 to TRBJ2-5, with 9 bases aligning to TRBD2. Germline assignment: CDR1 MDHEN and CDR2 SYDVKM. This CDR3 has 15 residues. V was clipped by 5 bases and J by 1 base; unmatched bases: 5. The CDR3 sequence: CASSVGTSLQETQYF. The CDR3 nucleotides are TGTGCCAGCAGTGTCGGGACTAGCCTCCAAGAGACCCAGTACTTC.

This chain joins TRBV19 and TRBJ1-2, with 7 positions matching TRBD1. The trim removed 3 bases at V and 6 bases at J, leaving 7 bases unmatched. The length of the CDR3 is 14 residues. Looked up from germline, CDR1 is LNHDA and CDR2 is SQIVND (reference sequence). CDR3 region: CASSILDRKNGYTF. For the CDR3, the DNA is TGTGCCAGTAGTATTTTGGACAGGAAAAATGGCTACACCTTC.

The V call is TRBV19, the J call TRBJ1-5, with TRBD1 identical over 8 bases. CDR1 and CDR2 from the germline V gene are LNHDA and SQIVND (reference sequence). V shed 1 base and J 5 bases; nucleotides not matched to a gene: 4. The CDR3 runs to 15 residues. The CDR3 region is CASSIGRTGYQPQHF. The CDR3 DNA reads as TGTGCCAGTAGTATAGGGCGGACAGGGTATCAGCCCCAGCATTTT.

CDR3 protein: CASSVGQGSHNEQFF. The CDR3 region has the DNA TGTGCCAGCAGCGTAGGACAGGGGTCCCACAATGAGCAGTTCTTC. The chain carries TRBV9 and TRBJ2-1; 8 bases agree with TRBD1. V was pared by 0 bases and J by 5 bases, with 4 bases of the junction left unmatched. The germline V gene has CDR1 SGDLS and CDR2 YYNGEE. The length of the CDR3 is 15 residues.

CDR3 in DNA: TGTGCCAGCAGTGTAGCTGCCACGGGACAAGTCTATGGCTACACCTTC. This encodes CASSVAATGQVYGYTF. The V call is TRBV25-1, the J call TRBJ1-2; tentatively, D is TRBD1 (6 bases). V gave up 4 bases and J gave up 4 bases, with 19 bases separating them. This CDR3 region has 16 residues. Germline V gives CDR1 MGHDK, CDR2 SYGVNS.

This sequence joins TRBV5-4 and TRBJ1-1, with 7 positions matching TRBD1. CDR1 and CDR2 from the germline V gene are SGHNT and YYREEE (reference sequence). The trim removed 5 bases at V and 4 bases at J, leaving 8 bases unmatched. The CDR3 totals 14 residues. The CDR3 region is CASSTGEAFTEAFF. The CDR3 DNA reads as TGTGCCAGCAGTACAGGGGAGGCTTTCACTGAAGCTTTCTTT.

The chain recombines TRBV30 with TRBJ1-5; D gene unclear. Germline loops: CDR1 GTSNPN, CDR2 SVGIG (reference sequence). This CDR3 has 14 amino acids. Trimming shortened V by 3 bases and J by 1 base, and 10 bases separated the two germline ends. This CDR3 is CAWRGGLSNQPQHF. The DNA of the CDR3 is TGTGCCTGGAGGGGAGGGTTAAGCAATCAGCCCCAGCATTTT.

This clone has a handful of counts. This chain joins TRBV30 and TRBJ1-2; 9 positions agree with TRBD1. CDR3 length equals 14 residues. Germline CDR1 and CDR2: GTSNPN and SVGIG (reference sequence). V shed 0 bases and J 8 bases; nucleotides not matched to a gene: 7. This CDR3 reads CAWSVVQGAGGYTF. CDR3 sequence (DNA): TGTGCCTGGAGTGTGGTACAGGGGGCGGGAGGCTACACCTTC. The full variable domain, with the rest looked up from reference TRBV30 and TRBJ1-2, is SQTIHQWPATLVQPVGSPLSLECTVEGTSNPNLYWYRQAAGRGLQLLFYSVGIGQISSEVPQNLSASRPQDRQFILSSKKLLLSDSGFYLCAWSVVQGAGGYTFGSGTRLTVV.

The V and J genes are TRBV12-5 and TRBJ2-5, with D perhaps matching TRBD2 (6 bases). CDR3 length equals 14 residues. V was pared by 5 bases and J by 7 bases, with 17 bases between. Germline V gene sequence: CDR1 LGHNT, CDR2 FRNRAP. This CDR3 reads CASGPTGRGGTQYF. DNA for the CDR3: TGTGCTAGTGGTCCGACCGGGCGGGGTGGGACCCAGTACTTC. The variable domain in full, with the rest retrieved from reference TRBV12-5 and TRBJ2-5, is DARVTQTPRHKVTEMGQEVTMRCQPILGHNTVFWYRQTMMQGLELLAYFRNRAPLDDSGMPKDRFSAEMPDATLATLKIQPSEPRDSAVYFCASGPTGRGGTQYFGPGTRLLVL.

This chain links TRBV19 with TRBJ1-5; 8 nucleotides align to TRBD1. Germline lookup yields CDR1 LNHDA and CDR2 SQIVND (reference sequence). V dropped 11 bases and J dropped 4; count of bases not matched to a gene: 13. The CDR3 consists of 15 residues. This CDR3 reads CAVRGQGKDNQPQHF. CDR3 DNA: TGTGCCGTTAGAGGACAGGGAAAAGATAATCAGCCCCAGCATTTT.

This clone was seen a few times. This chain joins TRBV19 and TRBJ1-6; TRBD1 agrees at 10 bases. After removal of 4 bases from V and 7 bases from J, the junction contained 7 bases not matched to a gene. The CDR3 is 16 amino acids. Germline CDR1 LNHDA, CDR2 SQIVND (reference sequence). CDR3 sequence (DNA): TGTGCCAGTAGTAACATGGACAGGGGGAACAATTCACCCCTCCACTTT. Residues: CASSNMDRGNNSPLHF.

This chain connects TRBV4-2 to TRBJ2-5; D possibly corresponds to TRBD2 (5 bases). Germline V lookup: CDR1 LGHNA, CDR2 YNFKEQ. V lost 1 base, J lost 5 bases, and 14 bases lay in between. The length of the CDR3 is 15 residues. The CDR3 DNA reads as TGTGCCAGCAGCCAAGGAACTCCTACGGGGGAGACCCAGTACTTC. Amino acids: CASSQGTPTGETQYF.

The rearrangement joins TRBV2 to TRBJ2-5; 15 bases are shared with TRBD2. Germline V gives CDR1 SNHLY, CDR2 FYNNEI. The length of the CDR3 is 18 residues. The trim removed 8 bases at V and 6 bases at J, leaving 16 bases unmatched. Written as DNA, the CDR3 is TGTGCCAGCCATGGGCAAAAAGGACTAGCGGGGGGGCCGAAGACCCAGTACTTC. Protein sequence: CASHGQKGLAGGPKTQYF.

This chain uses TRBV4-1 with TRBJ2-7, with D tentatively TRBD2 (6 bases). V lost 1 base, J lost 4 bases, and 20 bases lay in between. The CDR3 runs 17 residues. CDR1 and CDR2 (germline): MGHRA, YSYEKL. Here the CDR3 DNA reads TGCGCCAGCAGCCAAGCTAGCGCTCACTCGGGACCTTACGAGCAGTACTTC. Translating it yields CASSQASAHSGPYEQYF.